The clone carrying this T cell receptor beta chain was picked up many times. Aged roughly 6 to 90, donors were systemically healthy Caucasians from Russia. The data are from a study of blood T cells in healthy people across ages. A second about 7 to 12 cycle PCR used barcoded and J-beta primers. Each cDNA molecule was tagged by a template-switch adaptor with 12 random nucleotides. TCRdb itself ran the 5' RACE reads through MiXCR, one entry per CDR3 protein. The data hold 550,000 to 650,000 distinct CDR3 sequences, with 25% to 30% observed a single time. The CDR3 has 15 amino acids. Germline loops: CDR1 MNHNS, CDR2 SASEGT. With 8 bases removed from V and 3 bases from J, the gap between germline ends came to 17 bases.

Material for sequencing was blood. The chain is built from TRBV6-1 and TRBJ1-5; possibly TRBD1 for D (5 bases). The receptor was derived from a woman older than 75 in good health. The CDR3 nucleotides read TGTGCCAGCTTGGAAAGGGGATCGAACAATCAGCCCCAGCATTTT. The encoded protein is CASLERGSNNQPQHF.